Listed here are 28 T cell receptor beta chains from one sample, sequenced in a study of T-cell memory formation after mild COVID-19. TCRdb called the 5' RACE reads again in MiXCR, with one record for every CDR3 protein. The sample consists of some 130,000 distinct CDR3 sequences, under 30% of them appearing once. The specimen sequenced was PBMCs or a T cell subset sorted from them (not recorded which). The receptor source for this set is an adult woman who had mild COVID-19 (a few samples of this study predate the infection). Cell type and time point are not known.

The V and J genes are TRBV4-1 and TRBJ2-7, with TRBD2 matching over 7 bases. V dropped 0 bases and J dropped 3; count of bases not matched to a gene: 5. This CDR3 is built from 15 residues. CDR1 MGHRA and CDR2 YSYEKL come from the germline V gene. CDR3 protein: CASSQEAGDYYEQYF. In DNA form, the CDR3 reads TGCGCCAGCAGCCAAGAGGCGGGGGATTACTACGAGCAGTACTTC.

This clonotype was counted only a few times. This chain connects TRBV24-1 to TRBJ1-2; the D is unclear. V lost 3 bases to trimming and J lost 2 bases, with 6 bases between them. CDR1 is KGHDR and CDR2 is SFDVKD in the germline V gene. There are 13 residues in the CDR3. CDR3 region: CATSDLENYGYTF. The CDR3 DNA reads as TGTGCCACCAGTGATCTGGAAAACTATGGCTACACCTTC.

The CDR3 bases are TGTGCCAGCAGCGGACAGGTGAAGAACACTGAAGCTTTCTTT. This codes for CASSGQVKNTEAFF. The rearrangement joins TRBV7-8 to TRBJ1-1, with TRBD1 identical over 7 bases. Germline CDR1 reads SGHVS; CDR2 reads FQNEAQ. This CDR3 contains 14 residues. With 5 bases clipped from V and 1 base from J, the junction kept 4 bases outside the gene matches.

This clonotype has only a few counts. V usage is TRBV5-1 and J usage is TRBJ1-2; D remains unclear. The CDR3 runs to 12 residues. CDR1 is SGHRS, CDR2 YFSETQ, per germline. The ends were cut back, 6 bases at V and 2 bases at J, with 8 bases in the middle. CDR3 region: CASKGRNYGYTF. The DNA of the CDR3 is TGCGCCAGCAAGGGCAGGAACTATGGCTACACCTTC.

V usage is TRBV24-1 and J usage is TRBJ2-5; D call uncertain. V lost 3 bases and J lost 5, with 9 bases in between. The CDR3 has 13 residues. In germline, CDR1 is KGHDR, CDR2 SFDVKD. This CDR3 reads CATSDASRETQYF. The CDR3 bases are TGTGCCACCAGTGATGCATCTAGGGAGACCCAGTACTTC.

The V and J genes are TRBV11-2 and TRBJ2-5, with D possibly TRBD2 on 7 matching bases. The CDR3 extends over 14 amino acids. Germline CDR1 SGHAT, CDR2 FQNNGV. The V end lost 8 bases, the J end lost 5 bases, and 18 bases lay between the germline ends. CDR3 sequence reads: CASEAPGGFETQYF. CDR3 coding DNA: TGTGCCAGCGAGGCGCCGGGGGGCTTCGAGACCCAGTACTTC.

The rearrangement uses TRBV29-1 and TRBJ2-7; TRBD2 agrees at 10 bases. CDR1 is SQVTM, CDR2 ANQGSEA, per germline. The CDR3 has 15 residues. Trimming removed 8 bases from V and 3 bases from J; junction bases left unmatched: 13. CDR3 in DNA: TGCAGCTCCAATAGGGCGGGGACTAGCGACTACGAGCAGTACTTC. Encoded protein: CSSNRAGTSDYEQYF.

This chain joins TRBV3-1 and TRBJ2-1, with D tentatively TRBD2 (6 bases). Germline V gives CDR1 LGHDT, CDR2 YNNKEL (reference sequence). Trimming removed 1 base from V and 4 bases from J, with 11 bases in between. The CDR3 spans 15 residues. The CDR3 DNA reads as TGTGCCAGCAGCCAAGCGGAGGGGAAATACAATGAGCAGTTCTTC. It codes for CASSQAEGKYNEQFF.

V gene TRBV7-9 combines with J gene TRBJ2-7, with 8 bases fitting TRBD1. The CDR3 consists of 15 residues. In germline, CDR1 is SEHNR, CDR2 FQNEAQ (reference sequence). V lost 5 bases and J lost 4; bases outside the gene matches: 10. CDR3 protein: CASSQGAGGWYEQYF. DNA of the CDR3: TGTGCCAGCAGCCAAGGGGCAGGGGGCTGGTACGAGCAGTACTTC.

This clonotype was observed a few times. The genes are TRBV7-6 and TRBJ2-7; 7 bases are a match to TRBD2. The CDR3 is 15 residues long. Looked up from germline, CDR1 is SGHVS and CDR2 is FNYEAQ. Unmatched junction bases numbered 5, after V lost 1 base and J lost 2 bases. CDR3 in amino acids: CASSLGPAGPYEQYF. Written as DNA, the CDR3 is TGTGCCAGCAGCTTAGGTCCAGCGGGACCCTACGAGCAGTACTTC.

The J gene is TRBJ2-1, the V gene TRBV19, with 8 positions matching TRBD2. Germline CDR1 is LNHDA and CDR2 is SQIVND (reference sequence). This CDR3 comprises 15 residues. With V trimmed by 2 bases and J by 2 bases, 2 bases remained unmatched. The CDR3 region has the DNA TGTGCCAGTAGTATAAATAGCGGGGCCTACAATGAGCAGTTCTTC. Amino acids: CASSINSGAYNEQFF.

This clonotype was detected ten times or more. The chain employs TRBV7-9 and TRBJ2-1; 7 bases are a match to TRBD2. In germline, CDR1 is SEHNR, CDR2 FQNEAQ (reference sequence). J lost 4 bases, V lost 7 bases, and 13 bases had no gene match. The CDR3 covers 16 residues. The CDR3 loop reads CASTQSGTISYNEQFF. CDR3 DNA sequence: TGTGCCAGCACCCAGTCCGGGACTATCAGTTACAATGAGCAGTTCTTC.

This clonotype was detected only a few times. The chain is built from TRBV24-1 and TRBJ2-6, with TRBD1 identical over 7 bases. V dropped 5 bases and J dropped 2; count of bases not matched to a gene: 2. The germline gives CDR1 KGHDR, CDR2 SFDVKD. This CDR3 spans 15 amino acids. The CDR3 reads CATSAQGAGANVLTF. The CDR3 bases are TGTGCCACCAGTGCCCAGGGGGCTGGGGCCAACGTCCTGACTTTC.

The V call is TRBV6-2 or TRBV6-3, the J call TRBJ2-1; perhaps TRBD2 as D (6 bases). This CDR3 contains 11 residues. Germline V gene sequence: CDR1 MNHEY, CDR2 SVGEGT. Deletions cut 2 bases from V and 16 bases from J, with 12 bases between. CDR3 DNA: TGTGCCAGCAGTTACGGGGACTGGCGCTTCTTC. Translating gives CASSYGDWRFF.

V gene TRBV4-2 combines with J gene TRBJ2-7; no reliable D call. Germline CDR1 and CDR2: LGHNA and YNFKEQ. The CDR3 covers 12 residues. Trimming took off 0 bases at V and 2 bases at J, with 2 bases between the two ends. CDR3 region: CASSQDAYEQYF. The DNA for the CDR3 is TGTGCCAGCAGCCAAGATGCCTACGAGCAGTACTTC.

The CDR3 sequence: CASSLPGPPDTQYF. In DNA, the CDR3 is TGTGCCAGCAGCCTCCCGGGACCCCCGGATACGCAGTATTTT. This chain connects TRBV7-8 to TRBJ2-3, with D possibly called TRBD1 or TRBD2 (5 bases each). This CDR3 is 14 amino acids long. V dropped 5 bases and J dropped 6 bases, with 15 bases sitting between them. The V gene's germline CDR1 is SGHVS and CDR2 FQNEAQ.

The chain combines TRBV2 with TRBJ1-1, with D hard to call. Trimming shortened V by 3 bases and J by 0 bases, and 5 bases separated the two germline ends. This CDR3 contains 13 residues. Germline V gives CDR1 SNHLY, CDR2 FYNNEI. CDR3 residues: CASSDPLNTEAFF. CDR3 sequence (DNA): TGTGCCAGCAGTGACCCACTGAACACTGAAGCTTTCTTT. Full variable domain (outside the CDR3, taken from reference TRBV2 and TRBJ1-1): EPEVTQTPSHQVTQMGQEVILRCVPISNHLYFYWYRQILGQKVEFLVSFYNNEISEKSEIFDDQFSVERPDGSNFTLKIRSTKLEDSAMYFCASSDPLNTEAFFGQGTRLTVV.

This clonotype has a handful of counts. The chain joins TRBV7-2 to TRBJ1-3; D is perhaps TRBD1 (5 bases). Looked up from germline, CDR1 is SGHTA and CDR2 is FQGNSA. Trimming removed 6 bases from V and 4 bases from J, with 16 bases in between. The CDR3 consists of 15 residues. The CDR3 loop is CASSDTGTTGNTIYF. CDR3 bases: TGTGCCAGCAGTGATACCGGGACGACAGGAAACACCATATATTTT.

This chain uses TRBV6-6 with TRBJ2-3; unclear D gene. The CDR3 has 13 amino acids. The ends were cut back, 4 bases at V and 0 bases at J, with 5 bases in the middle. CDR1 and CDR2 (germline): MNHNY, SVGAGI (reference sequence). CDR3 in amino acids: CASSFRSTDTQYF. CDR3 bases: TGTGCCAGCAGTTTTCGGAGCACAGATACGCAGTATTTT.

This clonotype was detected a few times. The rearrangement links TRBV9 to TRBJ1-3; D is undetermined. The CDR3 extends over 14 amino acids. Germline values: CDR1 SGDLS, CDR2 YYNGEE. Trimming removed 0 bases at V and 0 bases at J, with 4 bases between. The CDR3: CASSVDLSGNTIYF. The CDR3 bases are TGTGCCAGCAGCGTAGACCTCTCTGGAAACACCATATATTTT. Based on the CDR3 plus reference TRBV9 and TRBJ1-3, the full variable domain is DSGVTQTPKHLITATGQRVTLRCSPRSGDLSVYWYQQSLDQGLQFLIQYYNGEERAKGNILERFSAQQFPDLHSELNLSSLELGDSALYFCASSVDLSGNTIYFGEGSWLTVV.

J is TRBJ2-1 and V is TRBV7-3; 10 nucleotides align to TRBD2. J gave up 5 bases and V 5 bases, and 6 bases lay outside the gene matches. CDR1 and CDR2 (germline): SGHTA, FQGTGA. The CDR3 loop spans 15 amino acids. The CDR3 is CASSLSGRGNNEQFF. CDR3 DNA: TGTGCCAGCAGCCTCAGCGGGAGGGGCAACAATGAGCAGTTCTTC.

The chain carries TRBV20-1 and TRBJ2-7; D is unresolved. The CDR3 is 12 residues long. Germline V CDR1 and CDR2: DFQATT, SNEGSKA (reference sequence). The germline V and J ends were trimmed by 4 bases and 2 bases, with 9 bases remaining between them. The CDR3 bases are TGCAGTGCTACAGACACTGCCTACGAGCAGTACTTC. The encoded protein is CSATDTAYEQYF.

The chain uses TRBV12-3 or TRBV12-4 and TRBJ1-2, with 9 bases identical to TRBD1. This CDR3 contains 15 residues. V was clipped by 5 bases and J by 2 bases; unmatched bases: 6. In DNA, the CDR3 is TGTGCCAGCAGTACCGCTGGACAGGGGAACTATGGCTACACCTTC. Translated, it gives CASSTAGQGNYGYTF.

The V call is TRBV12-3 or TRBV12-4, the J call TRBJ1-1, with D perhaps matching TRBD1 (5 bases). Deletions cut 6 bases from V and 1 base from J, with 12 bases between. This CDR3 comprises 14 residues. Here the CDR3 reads CASSITQGNTEAFF. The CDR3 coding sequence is TGTGCCAGCAGCATAACTCAGGGGAACACTGAAGCTTTCTTT.

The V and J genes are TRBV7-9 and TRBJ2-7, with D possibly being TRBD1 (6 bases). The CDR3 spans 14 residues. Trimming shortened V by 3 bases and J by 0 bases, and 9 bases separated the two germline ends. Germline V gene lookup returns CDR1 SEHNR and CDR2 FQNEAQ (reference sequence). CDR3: CASSFQGPSYEQYF. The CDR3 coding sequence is TGTGCCAGCAGCTTTCAGGGGCCCTCCTACGAGCAGTACTTC.

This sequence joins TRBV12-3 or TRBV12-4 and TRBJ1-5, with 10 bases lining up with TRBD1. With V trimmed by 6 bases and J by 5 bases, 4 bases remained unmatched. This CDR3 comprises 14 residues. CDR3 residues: CASRRTGGDQPQHF. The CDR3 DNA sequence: TGTGCCAGCAGGAGGACAGGGGGAGATCAGCCCCAGCATTTT.

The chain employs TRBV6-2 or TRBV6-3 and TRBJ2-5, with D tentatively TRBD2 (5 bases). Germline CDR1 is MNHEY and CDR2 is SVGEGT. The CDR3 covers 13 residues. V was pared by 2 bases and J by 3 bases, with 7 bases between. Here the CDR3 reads CASSYRTEETQYF. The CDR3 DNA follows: TGTGCCAGCAGTTACAGGACTGAAGAGACCCAGTACTTC.

DNA for the CDR3: TGTGCCAGCAGCTTGGTCCCTGGCTCCTACAATGAGCAGTTCTTC. Translation: CASSLVPGSYNEQFF. This chain links TRBV7-3 with TRBJ2-1; D call uncertain. This CDR3 spans 15 amino acids. Germline values: CDR1 SGHTA, CDR2 FQGTGA. Trimming pared 3 bases from V and 0 bases from J, leaving 9 bases between.